This T cell receptor (beta chain) was obtained from a study of T cell changes during pregnancy in multiple sclerosis. Germline lookup yields CDR1 SGHRS and CDR2 YFSETQ. This CDR3 has 15 residues. With V trimmed by 4 bases and J by 3 bases, 7 bases remained unmatched. The assay was immunoSEQ multiplex PCR, and TCRdb's table has in-frame clones only and misses some. This sample has tens of thousands of clones, with 85% to 95% found just once. The receptor was derived from a female donor in good health, enrolled as a control in a pregnancy study. The specimen was peripheral blood, collected in the first trimester of pregnancy. The chain employs TRBV5-1 and TRBJ1-1; 9 nucleotides line up with TRBD1. The CDR3 bases are TGCGCCAGCAGCGTTACAGGGGGCGCGGACACTGAAGCTTTCTTT. Its translation: CASSVTGGADTEAFF.